These 20 T cell receptor beta chains share one sample of origin, sequenced in a study of shared clonotypes between healthy human individuals (TCRdb year 2020). Library method: the immunoSEQ multiplex PCR assay. Not all clones reach the TCRdb copy of this immuneACCESS table, which keeps in-frame sequences only. Checked studies attribute under half of the gap to unresolved V genes and leave the rest unexplained. This sample comprises 2 million to 2.5 million clones, roughly 93% of them detected only once. The leading ten clones occupy about 0.37% of the sample. The material sequenced was naive CD4+ T cells from PBMCs. What this sample's cell subset or site label stands for: CD45RA+ positively selected. The origin of the receptors is a man aged 18 to 29 in good health. Some clones in this sample may be carry-over from other donors' samples.

This chain uses TRBV5-4 with TRBJ2-3; no reliable D call. This CDR3 has 15 residues. The germline CDR1 and CDR2 sequences are SGHNT and YYREEE (reference sequence). Trimming took 4 bases from V and 1 from J, leaving 13 bases between them. CDR3 in DNA: TGTGCCAGCAGCCAGGCCGGGCAGGGCACAGATACGCAGTATTTT. Its translation: CASSQAGQGTDTQYF.

The chain is built from TRBV4-2 and TRBJ2-7, with 9 bases identical to TRBD1. The CDR3 loop spans 18 amino acids. V trimming: 0 bases; J trimming: 7 bases; junction bases outside the gene matches: 16. Looked up from germline, CDR1 is LGHNA and CDR2 is YNFKEQ. CDR3 DNA sequence: TGTGCCAGCAGCCAAGATCTAATATCCGGGACAGGGCTTGGGGAGCAGTACTTC. Its translation: CASSQDLISGTGLGEQYF.

Remarks on this clone: The sample contains more than one DNA sequence encoding this CDR3. J is TRBJ2-1 and V is TRBV5-1; 13 bases are a match to TRBD2. The V gene's germline CDR1 is SGHRS and CDR2 YFSETQ. V shed 3 bases and J 5 bases; nucleotides not matched to a gene: 2. This CDR3 is built from 15 residues. In DNA form, the CDR3 reads TGCGCCAGCAGCTCGGGGACTAGCGGGAACAATGAGCAGTTCTTC. Translation gives CASSSGTSGNNEQFF.

The rearrangement joins TRBV7-9 to TRBJ2-5; a possible D gene is TRBD1 (6 bases). V was shortened by 5 bases and J by 2 bases, with 12 bases between the two germline ends. The CDR3 spans 14 residues. The germline V gene encodes CDR1 SEHNR and CDR2 FQNEAQ (reference sequence). Here the CDR3 DNA reads TGTGCCAGCAGCCCCAGGACAGAACAAGAGACCCAGTACTTC. Translated, it gives CASSPRTEQETQYF.

The J gene is TRBJ2-1, the V gene TRBV7-9; D possibly uses TRBD1 or TRBD2 (5 bases each). CDR1 and CDR2 from the germline V gene are SEHNR and FQNEAQ (reference sequence). The CDR3 runs to 15 residues. Trimming cost V 5 bases and J 5 bases, with 16 bases left between them. CDR3 residues: CASSRPPGPHNEQFF. DNA for the CDR3: TGTGCCAGCAGCCGACCCCCGGGACCACACAATGAGCAGTTCTTC.

The chain is built from TRBV5-1 and TRBJ2-1, with 9 nucleotides matching TRBD1. This CDR3 comprises 14 residues. Germline V CDR1 and CDR2: SGHRS, YFSETQ. The J segment lost 7 bases and the V segment lost 2 bases, leaving 4 bases of the junction unmatched. The CDR3 sequence is CASSLGQGLNEQFF. The CDR3 DNA reads TGCGCCAGCAGCTTAGGACAGGGGTTGAATGAGCAGTTCTTC.

This chain uses TRBV9 with TRBJ1-3, with a possible D match to TRBD1 (6 bases). The CDR3 has 16 residues. Deletions cut 3 bases from V and 0 bases from J, with 13 bases between. Germline-derived CDR1 and CDR2 are SGDLS and YYNGEE. This CDR3 is CASSADRINSGNTIYF. CDR3 DNA: TGTGCCAGCAGCGCAGACAGGATTAACTCTGGAAACACCATATATTTT.

CDR3 DNA: TGTGCCAGCAGTTACCGGTCGTCGGATACGCAGTATTTT. It encodes CASSYRSSDTQYF. V is TRBV6-6 and J is TRBJ2-3, with D unresolved. The germline V gene encodes CDR1 MNHNY and CDR2 SVGAGI (reference sequence). V lost 2 bases and J 6 bases, leaving 9 bases between the germline ends. This CDR3 comprises 13 residues.

This clone has a handful of counts. This chain connects TRBV19 to TRBJ1-5, with 9 bases matching TRBD1. V lost 5 bases and J lost 4; bases outside the gene matches: 3. This CDR3 is 14 amino acids long. Germline V gives CDR1 LNHDA, CDR2 SQIVND (reference sequence). The CDR3 here is CASSGGQGNQPQHF. In nucleotides, the CDR3 is TGTGCCAGTAGTGGGGGACAGGGAAATCAGCCCCAGCATTTT. Variable domain in full (rest from reference TRBV19 and TRBJ1-5): DGGITQSPKYLFRKEGQNVTLSCEQNLNHDAMYWYRQDPGQGLRLIYYSQIVNDFQKGDIAEGYSVSREKKESFPLTVTSAQKNPTAFYLCASSGGQGNQPQHFGDGTRLSIL.

J is TRBJ1-4 and V is TRBV23-1, with D hard to call. TRBV23-1 is treated as an ORF (open reading frame) with a function not yet certain. V shed 4 bases and J shed 8 bases, with 2 bases lying between them. The CDR3 has 10 residues. The CDR3 region has the DNA TGCGCCAGCAGTCGAGAAAAACTGTTTTTT. Translating it yields CASSREKLFF.

This clone was detected once. The chain employs TRBV27 and TRBJ1-1, with a tentative D call TRBD1 (5 bases). The CDR3 spans 14 residues. V dropped 5 bases and J dropped 5 bases, with 15 bases sitting between them. Per the germline V gene, CDR1 is MNHEY and CDR2 is SMNVEV (reference sequence). In nucleotides, the CDR3 is TGTGCCAGCAGTCCTATTGGGGGTCAGACTGAAGCTTTCTTT. Protein: CASSPIGGQTEAFF.

The J gene is TRBJ2-5, the V gene TRBV7-9; 11 positions match TRBD2. The CDR3 contains 17 residues. The V gene end was trimmed by 3 bases and the J gene end by 5 bases; junction bases not matched to a gene: 11. CDR1 is SEHNR, CDR2 FQNEAQ, per germline (reference sequence). The CDR3, as DNA: TGTGCCAGCAGCTTTGCCACTAGCGGGAGTTCTAGGGAGACCCAGTACTTC. It codes for CASSFATSGSSRETQYF.

This sequence joins TRBV29-1 and TRBJ2-1, with D perhaps TRBD2 (5 bases). Trimming stripped 7 bases from V and 8 bases from J, with 9 bases between. The CDR3 is 10 residues long. Germline CDR1 is SQVTM and CDR2 is ANQGSEA. As DNA, the CDR3 is TGCAGCGGCGGAGCGGATGAGCAGTTCTTC. Protein sequence: CSGGADEQFF.

CDR3 coding DNA: TGTGCCAGCAGCTTAGATATGGCGGCGGAGGGAAACACCATATATTTT. The encoded protein is CASSLDMAAEGNTIYF. This chain uses TRBV11-2 with TRBJ1-3; no definite D call. V was trimmed by 0 bases and J by 4 bases, leaving 13 bases between them. This CDR3 contains 16 residues. Germline V gene lookup returns CDR1 SGHAT and CDR2 FQNNGV.

The chain links TRBV29-1 to TRBJ1-4; TRBD1 matches 7 bases. The trim removed 5 bases at V and 3 bases at J, leaving 12 bases unmatched. This CDR3 region has 16 residues. Germline loops: CDR1 SQVTM, CDR2 ANQGSEA. This CDR3 reads CSVSTGYGWANEKLFF. The CDR3 DNA reads TGCAGCGTTTCGACAGGGTATGGCTGGGCTAATGAAAAACTGTTTTTT.

The chain is built from TRBV4-1 and TRBJ1-2; 7 nucleotides line up with TRBD1. The ends lost 5 bases at V and 6 bases at J; junction bases unmatched: 12. This CDR3 comprises 15 residues. Germline CDR1 MGHRA, CDR2 YSYEKL. The CDR3, as DNA: TGCGCCAGCAGCTACCTCGCGGAGGGGGCAAATGGCTACACCTTC. This gives the protein CASSYLAEGANGYTF.

The rearrangement uses TRBV6-6 and TRBJ2-7, with D perhaps TRBD1 or TRBD2 (5 bases each). The CDR3 has 16 amino acids. The V and J ends lost 0 bases and 2 bases respectively, with 14 bases between them. Germline loops: CDR1 MNHNY, CDR2 SVGAGI (reference sequence). CDR3 sequence reads: CASSYSIRGGTYEQYF. CDR3 nucleotide sequence: TGTGCCAGCAGTTACTCGATCCGTGGGGGTACCTACGAGCAGTACTTC.

The V and J genes are TRBV5-1 and TRBJ1-1; TRBD1 matches 7 bases. The CDR3 totals 16 residues. Germline V lookup: CDR1 SGHRS, CDR2 YFSETQ. V trimming: 1 base; J trimming: 1 base; junction bases outside the gene matches: 7. The CDR3 DNA follows: TGCGCCAGCAGCTTGAGGTCAGGGGGGGCGAACACTGAAGCTTTCTTT. This encodes CASSLRSGGANTEAFF.

The chain has TRBV12-5 and TRBJ1-2; 9 bases fit TRBD1. This CDR3 region has 15 residues. J gave up 4 bases and V 3 bases, and 6 bases lay outside the gene matches. Germline V gene sequence: CDR1 LGHNT, CDR2 FRNRAP. CDR3 region: CASGFYRDRAYGYTF. As DNA, the CDR3 is TGTGCTAGTGGTTTTTACCGGGACAGGGCCTATGGCTACACCTTC.

The chain couples TRBV2 to TRBJ2-1; 7 bases are a match to TRBD2. The V and J ends lost 3 bases and 2 bases, in that order; junction bases with no gene match: 16. Germline V CDR1 and CDR2: SNHLY, FYNNEI. The CDR3 covers 19 residues. In DNA form, the CDR3 reads TGTGCCAGCAGTGATAGCCCGGACAAACTAGCGAAGCCCTACAATGAGCAGTTCTTC. Translating it yields CASSDSPDKLAKPYNEQFF.